This T cell receptor (beta chain) was recorded in a study of blood T cell repertoires in COVID-19. Study overall: The samples span acute and convalescent COVID-19 from the United States, Italy and Spain. Sample material is recorded as cDNA or gDNA derived from T cells, B-cell-depleted T cells, or PBMCs.

CDR1 and CDR2 (germline): SGHAT, FQNNGV. After removal of 5 bases from V and 2 bases from J, the junction contained 3 bases not matched to a gene. The CDR3 loop spans 13 amino acids. Only in-frame clones appear in the TCRdb table, and some are missing; sequencing was by immunoSEQ multiplex PCR. The sample lists 240,000 or so clones, 86% occurring once. Sequencing was performed on peripheral blood. The TCR was taken from a man between 60 and 75 years old with acute or convalescent COVID-19. This chain connects TRBV11-2 to TRBJ2-7; 7 nucleotides match TRBD2. CDR3 coding DNA: TGTGCCAGCAGCCGCGGGGGAACCTACGAGCAGTACTTC. It specifies CASSRGGTYEQYF. Combining the CDR3 with reference TRBV11-2 and TRBJ2-7 gives the whole variable domain EAGVAQSPRYKIIEKRQSVAFWCNPISGHATLYWYQQILGQGPKLLIQFQNNGVVDDSQLPKDRFSAERLKGVDSTLKIQPAKLEDSAVYLCASSRGGTYEQYFGPGTRLTVT.